The entry below describes one T cell receptor beta chain. The target antigen is unknown. The entry originates in a study of T cell responses to AZD1222 COVID-19 vaccine. Clones were sequenced by immunoSEQ multiplex PCR, and TCRdb holds only the in-frame ones, with some missing. The sample holds some 110,000 clones, around nine tenths seen once. Study outcomes and limitations: Without day 14 samples, only post-peak T cell repertoires were studied. CD4 TCRs covered the whole spike, strongest at regions 160-218 and 743-854. Among those given AZD1222, only 6 or 7 were seropositive at baseline. Recipients of two AZD1222 doses showed rising Spike-specific TCR breadth and depth.

Trimming at V came to 3 bases and at J to 4 bases, leaving 11 bases not matched to a gene. This CDR3 region has 16 residues. The V gene's germline CDR1 is LGHDT and CDR2 YNNKEL (reference sequence). The chain employs TRBV3-1 (or the pseudogene TRBV3-2) and TRBJ1-2; TRBD1 matches at 7 bases. The TCR sequence derives from an adult who received the MenACWY meningococcal vaccine as a control. The material sequenced was peripheral blood, taken 28 days after the second dose of the MenACWY control vaccine. The CDR3 loop is CASSHFLGTGVYGYTF. DNA for the CDR3: TGTGCCAGCAGCCACTTCCTGGGAACAGGGGTCTATGGCTACACCTTC.